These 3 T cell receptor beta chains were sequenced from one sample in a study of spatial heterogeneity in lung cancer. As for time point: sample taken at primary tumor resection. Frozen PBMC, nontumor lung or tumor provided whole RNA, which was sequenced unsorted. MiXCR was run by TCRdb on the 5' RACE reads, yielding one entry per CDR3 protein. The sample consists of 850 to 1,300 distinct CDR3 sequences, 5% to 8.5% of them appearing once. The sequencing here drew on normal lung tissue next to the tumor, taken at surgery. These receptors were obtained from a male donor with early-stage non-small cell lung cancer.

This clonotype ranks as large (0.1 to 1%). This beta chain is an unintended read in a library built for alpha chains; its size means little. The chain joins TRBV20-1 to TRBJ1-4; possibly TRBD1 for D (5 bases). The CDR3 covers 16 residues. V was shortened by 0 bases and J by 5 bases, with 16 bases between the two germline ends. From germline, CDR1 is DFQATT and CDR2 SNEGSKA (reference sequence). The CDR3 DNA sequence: TGCAGTGCTAGAGATAACCGAGGGGCGGGGAATGAAAAACTGTTTTTT. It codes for CSARDNRGAGNEKLFF.

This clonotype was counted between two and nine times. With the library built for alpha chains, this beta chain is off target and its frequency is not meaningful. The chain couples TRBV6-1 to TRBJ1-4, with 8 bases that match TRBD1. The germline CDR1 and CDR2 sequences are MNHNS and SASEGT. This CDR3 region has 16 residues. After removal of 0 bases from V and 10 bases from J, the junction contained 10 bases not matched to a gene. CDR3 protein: CASSEAGSGGGRKLFF. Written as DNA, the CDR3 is TGTGCCAGCAGTGAAGCTGGGTCAGGGGGCGGGCGAAAACTGTTTTTT.

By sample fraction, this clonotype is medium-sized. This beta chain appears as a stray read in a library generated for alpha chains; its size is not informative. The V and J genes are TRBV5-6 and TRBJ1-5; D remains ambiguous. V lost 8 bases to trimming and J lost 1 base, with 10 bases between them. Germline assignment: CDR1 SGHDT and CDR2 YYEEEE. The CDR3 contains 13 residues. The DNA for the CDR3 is TGTGCCAGTACCATCGGAAGCAATCAGCCCCAGCATTTT. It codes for CASTIGSNQPQHF.